This T cell receptor beta chain derives from a study of memory CD4+ T cells and cytomegalovirus serostatus. Study-wide context: Donors were healthy Belgian adults, 10 or so CMV seropositive and about two dozen seronegative.

Remarks on this clone: Its specificity is unknown.

The table came from immunoSEQ multiplex PCR; TCRdb's copy has only in-frame clones and leaves some out. The data show approximately 46,000 clones, roughly three quarters seen once. Whole-study results and caveats: Median bootstrapped AUC for CMV status was about 0.95 originally, about 0.9 US-trained.

From germline, CDR1 is MNHEY and CDR2 SVGAGI. The V and J ends lost 2 bases and 8 bases respectively, with 12 bases between them. CDR3 length equals 13 residues. Single viable CD3+CD4+CD8-CD45RO+ cells were sorted as the memory CD4+ T cells. The chain links TRBV6-5 to TRBJ1-2; D possibly corresponds to TRBD1 (6 bases). This clonotype originated in an adult in good health and CMV-seronegative. The specimen was memory CD4+ T cells from blood. The CDR3 is CASSYNRAVGYTF. The CDR3 DNA follows: TGTGCCAGCAGTTACAACAGGGCGGTAGGCTACACCTTC.